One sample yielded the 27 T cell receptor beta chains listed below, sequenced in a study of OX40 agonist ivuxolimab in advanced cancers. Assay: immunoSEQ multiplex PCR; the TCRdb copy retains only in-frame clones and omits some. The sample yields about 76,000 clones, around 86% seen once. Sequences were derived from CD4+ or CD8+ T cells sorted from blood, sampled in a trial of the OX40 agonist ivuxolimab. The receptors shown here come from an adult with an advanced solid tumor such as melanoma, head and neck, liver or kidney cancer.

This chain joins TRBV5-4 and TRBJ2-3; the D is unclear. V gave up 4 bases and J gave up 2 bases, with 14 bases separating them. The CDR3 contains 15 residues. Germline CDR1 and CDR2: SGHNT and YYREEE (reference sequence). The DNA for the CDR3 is TGTGCCAGCAGCCCCTCCCGAGCAACCACAGATACGCAGTATTTT. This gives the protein CASSPSRATTDTQYF. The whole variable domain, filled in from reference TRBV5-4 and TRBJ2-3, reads ETGVTQSPTHLIKTRGQQVTLRCSSQSGHNTVSWYQQALGQGPQFIFQYYREEENGRGNFPPRFSGLQFPNYSSELNVNALELDDSALYLCASSPSRATTDTQYFGPGTRLTVL.

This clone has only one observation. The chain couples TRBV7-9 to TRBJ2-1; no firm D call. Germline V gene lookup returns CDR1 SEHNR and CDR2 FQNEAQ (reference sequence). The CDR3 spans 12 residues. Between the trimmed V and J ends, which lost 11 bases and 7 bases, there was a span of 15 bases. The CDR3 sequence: CASRPVGNEQFF. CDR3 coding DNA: TGTGCCTCCCGCCCGGTCGGGAATGAGCAGTTCTTC.

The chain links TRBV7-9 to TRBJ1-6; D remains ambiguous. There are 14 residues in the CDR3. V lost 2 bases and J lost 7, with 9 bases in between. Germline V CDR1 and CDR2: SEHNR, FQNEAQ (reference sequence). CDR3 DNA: TGTGCCAGCAGCTTACGAGTGGCGAATTCACCCCTCCACTTT. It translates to CASSLRVANSPLHF.

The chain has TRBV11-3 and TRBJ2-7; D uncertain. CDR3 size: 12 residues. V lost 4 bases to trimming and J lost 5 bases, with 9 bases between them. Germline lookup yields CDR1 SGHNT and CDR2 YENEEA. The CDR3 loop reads CASSSGRNEQYF. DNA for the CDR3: TGTGCCAGCAGCTCAGGACGGAACGAGCAGTACTTC. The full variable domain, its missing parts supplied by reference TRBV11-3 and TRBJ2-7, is EAGVVQSPRYKIIEKKQPVAFWCNPISGHNTLYWYLQNLGQGPELLIRYENEEAVDDSQLPKDRFSAERLKGVDSTLKIQPAELGDSAVYLCASSSGRNEQYFGPGTRLTVT.

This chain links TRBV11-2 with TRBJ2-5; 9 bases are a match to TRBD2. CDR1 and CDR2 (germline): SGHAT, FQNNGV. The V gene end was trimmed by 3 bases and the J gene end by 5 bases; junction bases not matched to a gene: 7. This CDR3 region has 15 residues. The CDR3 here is CASSFGTSNTETQYF. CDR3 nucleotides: TGTGCCAGCAGCTTCGGGACTAGCAATACGGAGACCCAGTACTTC. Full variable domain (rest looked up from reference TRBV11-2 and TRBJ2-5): EAGVAQSPRYKIIEKRQSVAFWCNPISGHATLYWYQQILGQGPKLLIQFQNNGVVDDSQLPKDRFSAERLKGVDSTLKIQPAKLEDSAVYLCASSFGTSNTETQYFGPGTRLLVL.

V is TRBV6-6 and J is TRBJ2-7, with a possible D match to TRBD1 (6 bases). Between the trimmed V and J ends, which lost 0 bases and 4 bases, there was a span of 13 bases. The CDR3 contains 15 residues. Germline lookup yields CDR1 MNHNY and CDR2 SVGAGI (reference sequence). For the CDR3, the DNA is TGTGCCAGCAGTTACTCATCGACAGGAATTTACGAGCAGTACTTC. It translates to CASSYSSTGIYEQYF.

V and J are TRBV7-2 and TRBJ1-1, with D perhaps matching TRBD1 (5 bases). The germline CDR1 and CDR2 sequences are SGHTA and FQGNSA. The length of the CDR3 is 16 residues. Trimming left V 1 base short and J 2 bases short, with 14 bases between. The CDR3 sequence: CASSLGPGPTNTEAFF. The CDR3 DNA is TGTGCCAGCAGCTTAGGTCCAGGGCCCACTAACACTGAAGCTTTCTTT. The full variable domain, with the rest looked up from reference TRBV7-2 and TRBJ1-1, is GAGVSQSPSNKVTEKGKDVELRCDPISGHTALYWYRQSLGQGLEFLIYFQGNSAPDKSGLPSDRFSAERTGGSVSTLTIQRTQQEDSAVYLCASSLGPGPTNTEAFFGQGTRLTVV.

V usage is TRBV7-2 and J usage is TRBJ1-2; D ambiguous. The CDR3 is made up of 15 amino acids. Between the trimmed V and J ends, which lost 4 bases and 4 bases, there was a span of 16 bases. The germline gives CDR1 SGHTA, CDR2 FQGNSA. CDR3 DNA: TGTGCCAGCAGCTCCAAACCCCAAAGGGCCTATGGCTACACCTTC. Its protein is CASSSKPQRAYGYTF.

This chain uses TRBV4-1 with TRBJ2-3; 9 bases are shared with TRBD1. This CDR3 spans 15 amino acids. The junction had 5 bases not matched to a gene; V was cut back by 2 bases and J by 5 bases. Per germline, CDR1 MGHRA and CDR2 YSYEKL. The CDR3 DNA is TGCGCCAGCAGCCAAACCGGGACAGGGTTAGATACGCAGTATTTT. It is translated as CASSQTGTGLDTQYF.

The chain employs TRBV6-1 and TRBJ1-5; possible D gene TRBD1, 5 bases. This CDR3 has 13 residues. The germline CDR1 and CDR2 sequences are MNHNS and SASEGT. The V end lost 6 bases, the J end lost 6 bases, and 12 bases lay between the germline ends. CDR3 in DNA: TGTGCCAGCAGGGTGGCAGGGAGTCAGCCCCAGCATTTT. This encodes CASRVAGSQPQHF.

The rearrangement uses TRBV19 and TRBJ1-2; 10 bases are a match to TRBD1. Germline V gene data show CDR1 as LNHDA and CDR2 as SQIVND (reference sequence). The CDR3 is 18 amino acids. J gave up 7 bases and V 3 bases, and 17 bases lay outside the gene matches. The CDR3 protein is CASSISPRQGAITRGYTF. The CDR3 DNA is TGTGCCAGTAGTATTTCCCCACGACAGGGGGCAATCACTCGTGGCTACACCTTC.

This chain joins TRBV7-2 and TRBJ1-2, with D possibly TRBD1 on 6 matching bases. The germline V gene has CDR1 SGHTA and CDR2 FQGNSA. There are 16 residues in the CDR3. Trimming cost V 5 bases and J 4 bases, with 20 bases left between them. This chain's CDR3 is CASSRRQDYRFYGYTF. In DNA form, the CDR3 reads TGTGCCAGCAGCCGACGACAGGACTACCGGTTCTATGGCTACACCTTC.

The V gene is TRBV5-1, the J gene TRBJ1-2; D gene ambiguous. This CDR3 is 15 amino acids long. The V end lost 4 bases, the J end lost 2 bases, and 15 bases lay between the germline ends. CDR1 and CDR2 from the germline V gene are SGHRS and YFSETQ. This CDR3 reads CASSRGASGNYGYTF. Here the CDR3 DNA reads TGCGCCAGCAGCCGCGGAGCATCAGGCAACTATGGCTACACCTTC.

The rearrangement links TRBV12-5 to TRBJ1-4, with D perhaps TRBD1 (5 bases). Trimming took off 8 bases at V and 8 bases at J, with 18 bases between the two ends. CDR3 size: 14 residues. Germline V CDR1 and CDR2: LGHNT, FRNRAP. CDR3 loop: CASTSGEAGEKLFF. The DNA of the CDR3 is TGTGCTAGTACTTCGGGGGAGGCAGGCGAAAAACTGTTTTTT.

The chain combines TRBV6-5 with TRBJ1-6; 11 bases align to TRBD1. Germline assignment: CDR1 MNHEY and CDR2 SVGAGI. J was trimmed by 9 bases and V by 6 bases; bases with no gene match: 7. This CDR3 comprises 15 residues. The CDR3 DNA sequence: TGTGCCAGCAGGCCGCCGGACAGGGGGCTTTCACCCCTCCACTTT. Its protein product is CASRPPDRGLSPLHF.

CDR3 coding DNA: TGTGCCACCAGCAGAGGGGAGGGGGAAGCGCGCGAGCAGTACTTC. Residues: CATSRGEGEAREQYF. The chain uses TRBV15 and TRBJ2-7, with a tentative D call TRBD2 (7 bases). CDR3 length: 15 amino acids. The V end lost 1 base, the J end lost 6 bases, and 16 bases lay between the germline ends. Germline assignment: CDR1 LNHNV and CDR2 YYDKDF (reference sequence).

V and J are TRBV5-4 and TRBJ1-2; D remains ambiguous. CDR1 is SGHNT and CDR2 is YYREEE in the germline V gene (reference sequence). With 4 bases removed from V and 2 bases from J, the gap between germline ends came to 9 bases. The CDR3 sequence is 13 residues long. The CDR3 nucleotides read TGTGCCAGCAGCATAGACAACAACTATGGCTACACCTTC. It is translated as CASSIDNNYGYTF.

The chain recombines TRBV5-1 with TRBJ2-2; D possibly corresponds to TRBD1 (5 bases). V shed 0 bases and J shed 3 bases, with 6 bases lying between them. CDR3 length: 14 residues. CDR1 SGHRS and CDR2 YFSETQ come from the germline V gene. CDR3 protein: CASSLEGYTGELFF. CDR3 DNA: TGCGCCAGCAGCTTGGAGGGGTACACCGGGGAGCTGTTTTTT. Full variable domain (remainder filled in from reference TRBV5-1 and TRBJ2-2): KAGVTQTPRYLIKTRGQQVTLSCSPISGHRSVSWYQQTPGQGLQFLFEYFSETQRNKGNFPGRFSGRQFSNSRSEMNVSTLELGDSALYLCASSLEGYTGELFFGEGSRLTVL.

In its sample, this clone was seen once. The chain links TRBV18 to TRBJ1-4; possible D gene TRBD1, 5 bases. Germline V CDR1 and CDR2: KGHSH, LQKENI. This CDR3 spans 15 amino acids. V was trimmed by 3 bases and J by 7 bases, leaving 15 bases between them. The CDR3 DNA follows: TGTGCCAGCTCACCCCAGGAATGGGGGAGTGAAAAACTGTTTTTT. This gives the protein CASSPQEWGSEKLFF.

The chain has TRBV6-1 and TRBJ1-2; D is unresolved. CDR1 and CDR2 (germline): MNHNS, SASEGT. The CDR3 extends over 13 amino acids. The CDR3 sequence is CSIRPDGSYGYTF. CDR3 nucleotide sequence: TGTTCGATCAGGCCGGATGGGAGCTATGGCTACACCTTC.

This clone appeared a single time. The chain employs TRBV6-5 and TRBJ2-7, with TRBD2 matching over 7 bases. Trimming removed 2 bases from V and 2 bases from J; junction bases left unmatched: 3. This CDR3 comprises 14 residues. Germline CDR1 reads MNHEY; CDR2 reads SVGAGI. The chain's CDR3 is CASSYRAGAYEQYF. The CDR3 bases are TGTGCCAGCAGTTACCGGGCGGGGGCCTACGAGCAGTACTTC.

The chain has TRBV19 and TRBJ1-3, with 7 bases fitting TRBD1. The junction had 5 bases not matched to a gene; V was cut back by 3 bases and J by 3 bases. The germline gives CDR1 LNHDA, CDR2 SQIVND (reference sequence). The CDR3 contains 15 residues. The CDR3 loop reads CASSIEGGRGNTIYF. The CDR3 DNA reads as TGTGCCAGTAGTATTGAAGGGGGCCGTGGAAACACCATATATTTT.

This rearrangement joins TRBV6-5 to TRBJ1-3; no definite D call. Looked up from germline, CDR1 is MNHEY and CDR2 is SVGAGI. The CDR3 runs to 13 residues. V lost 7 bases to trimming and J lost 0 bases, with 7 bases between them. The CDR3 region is CASITPSGNTIYF. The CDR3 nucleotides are TGTGCCAGCATTACTCCCTCTGGAAACACCATATATTTT.

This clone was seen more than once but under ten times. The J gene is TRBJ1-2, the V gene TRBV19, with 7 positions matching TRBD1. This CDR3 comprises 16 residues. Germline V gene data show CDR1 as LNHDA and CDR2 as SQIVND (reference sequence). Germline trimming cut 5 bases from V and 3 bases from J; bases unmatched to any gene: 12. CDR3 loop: CASSPYYRGFDYGYTF. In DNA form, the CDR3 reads TGTGCCAGTAGTCCATACTACAGGGGTTTCGACTATGGCTACACCTTC.

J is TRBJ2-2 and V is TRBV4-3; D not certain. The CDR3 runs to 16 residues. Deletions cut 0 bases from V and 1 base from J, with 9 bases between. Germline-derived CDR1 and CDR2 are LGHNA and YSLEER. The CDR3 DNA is TGCGCCAGCAGCCAAGAAAAGGGAATGAACACCGGGGAGCTGTTTTTT. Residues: CASSQEKGMNTGELFF.

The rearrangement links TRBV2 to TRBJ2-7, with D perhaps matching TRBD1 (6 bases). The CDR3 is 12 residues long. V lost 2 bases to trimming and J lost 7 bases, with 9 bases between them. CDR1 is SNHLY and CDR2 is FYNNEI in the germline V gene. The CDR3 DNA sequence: TGTGCCAGCAGTGAACAGGGGCTTGAGCAGTACTTC. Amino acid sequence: CASSEQGLEQYF.

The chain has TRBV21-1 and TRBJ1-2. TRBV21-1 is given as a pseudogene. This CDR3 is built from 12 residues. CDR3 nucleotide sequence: TGTGCCAGCAGCAAAGACGGGGATGGCTACACCTTC. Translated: CASSKDGDGYTF.